One and the same sample provided the 8 T cell receptor beta chains below, sequenced in a study of PD-1 blockade in classical Hodgkin lymphoma. TCRdb's copy holds only in-frame clones and misses some; the assay was immunoSEQ multiplex PCR. The data show approximately 79,000 clones, 85% to 95% seen once. Every one of the patients relapsed after autologous stem cell transplantation (brentuximab vedotin exposure was variable). The sample in question was peripheral blood mononuclear cells (PBMCs), obtained before the second cycle of nivolumab. These receptors all stem from a human donor with classical Hodgkin lymphoma.

The rearrangement uses TRBV18 and TRBJ2-2, with D perhaps TRBD1 or TRBD2 (5 bases each). Germline loops: CDR1 KGHSH, CDR2 LQKENI. The V end lost 3 bases, the J end lost 2 bases, and 16 bases lay between the germline ends. The CDR3 has 17 amino acids. The CDR3 DNA reads TGTGCCAGCTCACCCGGGACCACGAAGGTCAACACCGGGGAGCTGTTTTTT. Its translation is CASSPGTTKVNTGELFF.

This sequence joins TRBV6-1 and TRBJ2-7; possible D gene TRBD2, 6 bases. V was clipped by 1 base and J by 0 bases, with 10 bases between them. The CDR3 consists of 15 residues. Germline V gives CDR1 MNHNS, CDR2 SASEGT. CDR3 sequence: CASSEDGGTSYEQYF. In nucleotides, the CDR3 is TGTGCCAGCAGTGAAGACGGGGGAACCTCCTACGAGCAGTACTTC.

The chain employs TRBV29-1 and TRBJ1-2; maybe TRBD1 (5 bases). In germline, CDR1 is SQVTM, CDR2 ANQGSEA. The CDR3 loop spans 13 amino acids. The V end was cut by 0 bases, the J end by 4 bases, with 9 bases between. CDR3 nucleotide sequence: TGCAGCGTTGAAGATCACGGGACCTATGGCTACACCTTC. Encoded protein: CSVEDHGTYGYTF.

The V gene is TRBV27, the J gene TRBJ1-6; the D is unclear. Per the germline V gene, CDR1 is MNHEY and CDR2 is SMNVEV (reference sequence). CDR3 length: 17 amino acids. Trimming left V 6 bases short and J 6 bases short, with 21 bases between. The chain's CDR3 is CASRSGYKLRLNSPLHF. CDR3 in DNA: TGTGCCAGCAGGTCGGGGTATAAGTTGCGGCTTAATTCACCCCTCCACTTT.

V and J are TRBV5-4 and TRBJ2-3; 9 bases line up with TRBD2. Germline lookup yields CDR1 SGHNT and CDR2 YYREEE (reference sequence). V shed 4 bases and J 2 bases; nucleotides not matched to a gene: 14. This CDR3 contains 18 residues. The CDR3: CASSRGRVAGVVTDTQYF. CDR3 DNA: TGTGCCAGCAGCCGGGGTCGTGTAGCGGGAGTGGTCACAGATACGCAGTATTTT.

The CDR3, as DNA: TGTGCCAGCAGTTGGGACAGGGGGCAGGTTGGCTACACCTTC. It is translated as CASSWDRGQVGYTF. The chain has TRBV2 and TRBJ1-2; 12 positions agree with TRBD1. V trimming: 5 bases; J trimming: 7 bases; junction bases outside the gene matches: 5. The CDR3 runs to 14 residues. Germline CDR1 is SNHLY and CDR2 is FYNNEI.

The J gene is TRBJ1-2, the V gene TRBV28; D is possibly TRBD1 (5 bases). Germline assignment: CDR1 MDHEN and CDR2 SYDVKM. V dropped 6 bases and J dropped 8 bases, with 22 bases sitting between them. This CDR3 has 15 amino acids. CDR3 loop: CASRTDGRLRKGYTF. The CDR3, as DNA: TGTGCCAGCAGGACAGACGGACGGCTAAGGAAAGGCTACACCTTC.

This rearrangement joins TRBV18 to TRBJ2-7, with a weak D call TRBD2 (6 bases). CDR1 is KGHSH and CDR2 is LQKENI in the germline V gene. The CDR3 covers 14 residues. V lost 6 bases to trimming and J lost 5 bases, with 17 bases between them. CDR3 nucleotide sequence: TGTGCCAGCTCCCCTGATCGGGGGAACAACGAGCAGTACTTC. It translates to CASSPDRGNNEQYF.